A selection of T cell receptor beta chains follows, all from one sample in a study of regulatory T cells in long-lasting Graves disease. Via MiXCR, TCRdb re-called the multiplex PCR reads, giving one row per CDR3 protein. The sample lists more than 300,000 distinct CDR3 sequences; around 15% were seen once. The data also belong to a second study, concerning T cells in Graves' hyperthyroidism and ophthalmopathy.

The sample here was peripheral blood mononuclear cells (PBMCs), taken at new diagnosis, from a patient treated with antithyroid drugs. These receptors were collected from a woman younger than 35 with Graves disease. Both conserved end residues are part of each CDR3. A D gene is named only where the DNA matches it firmly. Clone size is shown for a subset of rows, as once, few, many or a class of expanded clone.

TRBD1,TRBV18,few,TRBJ1-2,CASSPGGQQGRGYTF,TGTGCCAGCTCTCCTGGGGGACAGCAAGGCCGTGGCTACACCTTC
TRBD1,TRBV30,many,TRBJ1-3,CAWSLGTGGNTIYF,TGTGCCTGGAGTCTCGGGACAGGCGGAAACACCATATATTTT
.,TRBV6-2/TRBV6-3,.,TRBJ2-5,CASSYTRGAQYF,TGTGCCAGCAGTTACACCAGGGGGGCCCAGTACTTC
.,TRBV3-1,many,TRBJ1-1,CASSQRTEAFF,TGTGCCAGCAGCCAGAGGACAGAAGCTTTCTTT
TRBD1,TRBV5-1,.,TRBJ1-3,CAGSVDRGTVGNTIYF,TGCGCCGGCAGCGTCGACAGGGGTACGGTGGGAAACACCATATATTTT
TRBD1,TRBV3-1,many,TRBJ2-7,CASSQKPGQGLKSSYEQYF,TGTGCCAGCAGCCAAAAACCGGGACAGGGTTTGAAGAGCTCCTACGAGCAGTACTTC
.,TRBV6-1,many,TRBJ1-5,CASSQRRQSNQPQHF,TGTGCCAGCAGTCAGCGGCGGCAGAGCAATCAGCCCCAGCATTTT
.,TRBV20-1,many,TRBJ2-7,CSARNVAGPPYEQYF,TGCAGTGCTAGAAACGTGGCGGGGCCCCCCTACGAGCAGTACTTC
TRBD2,TRBV3-1,many,TRBJ2-5,CASSVPGLGEETQYF,TGTGCCAGCAGCGTGCCGGGACTAGGTGAAGAGACCCAGTACTTC
.,TRBV28,many,TRBJ2-7,CASSQSHEQYF,TGTGCCAGCAGCCAGAGCCACGAGCAGTACTTC
TRBD2,TRBV7-6,.,TRBJ2-5,CASSSTSGSETQYF,TGTGCCAGCAGCTCCACTAGCGGGAGTGAGACCCAGTACTTC
TRBD2,TRBV6-5,few,TRBJ2-1,CASSYVAGVNEQFF,TGTGCCAGCAGTTACGTAGCGGGAGTTAATGAGCAGTTCTTC
TRBD1,TRBV20-1,many,TRBJ1-3,CSASPGGFSGNTIYF,TGCAGTGCTAGTCCAGGGGGATTCTCTGGAAACACCATATATTTT
.,TRBV11-1,many,TRBJ2-5,CASSFSFETQYF,TGTGCCAGCAGTTTCTCATTCGAGACCCAGTACTTC
TRBD2,TRBV20-1,.,TRBJ2-7,CSARFGGGGSYEQYF,TGCAGTGCTAGATTTGGGGGGGGGGGGTCCTACGAGCAGTACTTC
.,TRBV3-1,many,TRBJ1-1,CASSQKVWGNTEAFF,TGTGCCAGCAGCCAAAAGGTTTGGGGAAACACTGAAGCTTTCTTT
.,TRBV2,many,TRBJ2-1,CASSEMGGPYNEQFF,TGTGCCAGCAGTGAAATGGGGGGCCCATACAATGAGCAGTTCTTC